This note documents a single T cell receptor beta chain sequence. Its specificity is unknown. These data originate in a study of glioma-infiltrating T cells after dendritic cell vaccination. Study observations and caveats: Higher TCR clonality did not directly relate to longer survival. Patients with more pretreatment TILs had longer time to progression and survival.

The table came from immunoSEQ multiplex PCR; TCRdb's copy has only in-frame clones and leaves some out. Among under 130,000 clones listed, roughly 80% were seen once. The V and J ends lost 1 base and 6 bases respectively, with 10 bases between them. Germline CDR1 is SGHVS and CDR2 is FNYEAQ. The CDR3 is made up of 13 amino acids. The sample here was blood, taken before dendritic cell vaccination. This chain uses TRBV7-6 with TRBJ2-7; D might be TRBD2 (5 bases). The TCR comes from a human donor with glioblastoma. The DNA of the CDR3 is TGTGCCAGCAGCTTAGGAGGGTCCCCCGAGCAGTACTTC. It specifies CASSLGGSPEQYF.